A single sample is the source of the 8 T cell receptor beta chains below, sequenced in a study of monozygotic twins with inflammatory bowel disease. TCRdb reprocessed the 5' RACE reads; each CDR3 protein has one entry and no DNA is given. This repertoire includes about 99,000 distinct CDR3 sequences. The sample comprised blood. The receptors come from a human donor with ulcerative colitis or Crohn's disease, or a healthy co-twin of an affected twin (not recorded which).

This chain joins TRBV20-1 and TRBJ2-7; TCRdb's D call of TRBD1 is untestable without DNA. This CDR3 contains 15 residues. CDR1 and CDR2 (germline): DFQATT, SNEGSKA (reference sequence). The CDR3 loop is CSAPGVTGAYAEQYF.

The chain uses TRBV6-5 and TRBJ1-2; TCRdb indicates TRBD1, and absent DNA this call remains unverified. The germline CDR1 and CDR2 sequences are MNHEY and SVGAGI. The CDR3 extends over 14 amino acids. CDR3 sequence: CASSYAGSYYGYTF.

The chain employs TRBV6-2 or TRBV6-3 and TRBJ2-1; TCRdb's assignment of TRBD1 cannot be checked, as there is no DNA. The CDR3 consists of 16 residues. Germline CDR1 and CDR2: MNHEY and SVGEGT. This CDR3 is CASSYPTGQGPNEQFF.

The chain has TRBV5-6 and TRBJ2-4. The CDR3 is 14 amino acids. Germline CDR1 reads SGHDT; CDR2 reads YYEEEE. CDR3 sequence reads: CASSWDSWGNIQYF.

This rearrangement joins TRBV4-2 to TRBJ2-1; checking the TCRdb D call of TRBD2 is not possible without DNA. There are 17 residues in the CDR3. Germline V gives CDR1 LGHNA, CDR2 YNFKEQ. The CDR3 is CASSPLQREGSYNEQFF.

This chain joins TRBV6-5 and TRBJ2-3. The CDR3 totals 11 residues. Germline CDR1 MNHEY, CDR2 SVGAGI. CDR3: CASSNTDTQYF.

The V call is TRBV7-2, the J call TRBJ1-3; TCRdb indicates TRBD1, and absent DNA this call remains unverified. The germline V gene has CDR1 SGHTA and CDR2 FQGNSA. The CDR3 totals 16 residues. CDR3 in amino acids: CASSLAVGAAGNTIYF.

The CDR3 here is CASSYSMGVGSEQYF. The chain carries TRBV6-5 and TRBJ2-7; TCRdb calls TRBD1, which cannot be checked without DNA. CDR1 MNHEY and CDR2 SVGAGI come from the germline V gene. The CDR3 is 15 residues long.